This TCR beta chain was observed in a study of low-dose radiotherapy and immunotherapy resistance in tumors. Study in general: Those assigned to Cohort 2 were treated with 1 Gy per fraction every two weeks (13 Gy in total over 26 weeks).

Time point defined: before trial treatment. Donors received nivolumab, ipilimumab, aspirin, low-dose cyclophosphamide and low-dose radiotherapy. V was pared by 0 bases and J by 8 bases, with 8 bases of the junction left unmatched. The CDR3 sequence is 16 residues long. CDR1 and CDR2 from the germline V gene are LGHDT and YNNKEL (reference sequence). TRAV- and TRBV-specific primers, spanning alpha and beta chains, primed first-strand cDNA. The TCRs were subjected to amplification over 20 PCR cycles employing a constant-region primer in conjunction with a V-primer adapter. TCRdb fed the reads into MiXCR, producing one record per CDR3 protein. The table records roughly 39,000 distinct CDR3 sequences, about a third of them present only once. This clonotype appeared a few times.

Sample: PBMCs, taken before treatment. The origin of this receptor is a male donor with gallbladder cancer. The rearrangement uses TRBV3-1 and TRBJ2-1; 9 bases fit TRBD2. The CDR3 is CASSQDISGGQDEQFF. In nucleotides, the CDR3 is TGTGCCAGCAGCCAAGATATTAGCGGGGGTCAGGATGAGCAGTTCTTC.